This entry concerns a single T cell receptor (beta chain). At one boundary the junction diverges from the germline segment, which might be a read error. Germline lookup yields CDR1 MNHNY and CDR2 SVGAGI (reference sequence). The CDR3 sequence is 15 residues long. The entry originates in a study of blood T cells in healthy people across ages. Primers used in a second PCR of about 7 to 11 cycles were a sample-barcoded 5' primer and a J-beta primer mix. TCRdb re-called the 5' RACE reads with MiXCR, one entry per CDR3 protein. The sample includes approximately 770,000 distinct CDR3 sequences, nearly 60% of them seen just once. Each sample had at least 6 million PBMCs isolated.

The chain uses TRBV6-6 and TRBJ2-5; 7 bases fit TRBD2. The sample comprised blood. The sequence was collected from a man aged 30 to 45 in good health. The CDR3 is CASRTRLATEETQYF. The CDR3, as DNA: TGTGCCAGCAGAACTCGACTAGCAACTGAAGAGACTCAGTACTTC.